Given below is one T cell receptor beta chain in context. This sample was taken from a study of T cell changes during pregnancy in multiple sclerosis. The V end lost 3 bases, the J end lost 4 bases, and 10 bases lay between the germline ends. There are 13 residues in the CDR3. Germline CDR1 and CDR2: SGHDT and YYEEEE. TCRdb's table, derived via immunoSEQ multiplex PCR, lists solely in-frame clones and lacks some. The sample holds more than 15,000 clones, approximately 90% seen once. The chain employs TRBV5-6 and TRBJ1-2; weak D call: TRBD1 (6 bases). The specimen comprised CD4+ T cells from peripheral blood mononuclear cells, sampled in the first trimester of pregnancy. This clonotype was sampled from a female donor in good health, enrolled as a control in a pregnancy study. The CDR3 coding sequence is TGTGCCAGCAGCTATGGACAGAGCTATGGCTACACCTTC. It encodes CASSYGQSYGYTF.